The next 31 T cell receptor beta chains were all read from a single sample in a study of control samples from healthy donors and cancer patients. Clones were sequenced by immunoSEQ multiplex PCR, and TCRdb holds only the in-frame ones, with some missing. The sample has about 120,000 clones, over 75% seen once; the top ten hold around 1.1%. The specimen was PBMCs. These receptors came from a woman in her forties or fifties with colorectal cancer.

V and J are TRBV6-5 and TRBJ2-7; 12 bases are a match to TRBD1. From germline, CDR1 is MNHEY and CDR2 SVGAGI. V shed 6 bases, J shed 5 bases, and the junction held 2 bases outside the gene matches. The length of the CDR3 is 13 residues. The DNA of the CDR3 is TGTGCCAGCAGGGGACAGGGGGCTGACGAGCAGTACTTC. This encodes CASRGQGADEQYF.

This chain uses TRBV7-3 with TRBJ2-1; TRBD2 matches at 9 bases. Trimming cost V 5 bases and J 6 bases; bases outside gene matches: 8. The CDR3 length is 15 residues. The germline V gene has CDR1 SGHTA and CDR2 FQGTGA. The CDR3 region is CASSASGGFANEQFF. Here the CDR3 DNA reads TGTGCCAGCAGCGCAAGCGGGGGGTTCGCCAATGAGCAGTTCTTC.

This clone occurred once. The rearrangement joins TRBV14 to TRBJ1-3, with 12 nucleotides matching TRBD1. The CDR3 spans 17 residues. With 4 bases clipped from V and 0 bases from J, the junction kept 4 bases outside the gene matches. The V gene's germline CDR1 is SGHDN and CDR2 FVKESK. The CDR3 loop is CASSRDRGPDSGNTIYF. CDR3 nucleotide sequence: TGTGCCAGCAGCCGGGACAGGGGGCCCGACTCTGGAAACACCATATATTTT.

The CDR3 loop reads CASSIGGFGYTF. The CDR3 DNA is TGTGCCAGTAGTATTGGGGGTTTCGGCTACACCTTC. This chain joins TRBV19 and TRBJ1-2, with TRBD1 as a possible D gene (5 bases). Germline CDR1 LNHDA, CDR2 SQIVND (reference sequence). Trimming took 3 bases from V and 8 from J, leaving 10 bases between them. The CDR3 covers 12 residues.

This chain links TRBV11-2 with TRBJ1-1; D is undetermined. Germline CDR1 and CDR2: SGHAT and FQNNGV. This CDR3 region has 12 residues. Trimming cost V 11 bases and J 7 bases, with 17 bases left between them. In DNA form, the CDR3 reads TGTGCCTCTAATAAAAGGCTGGATGAAGCTTTCTTT. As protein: CASNKRLDEAFF. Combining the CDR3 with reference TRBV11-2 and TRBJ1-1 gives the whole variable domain EAGVAQSPRYKIIEKRQSVAFWCNPISGHATLYWYQQILGQGPKLLIQFQNNGVVDDSQLPKDRFSAERLKGVDSTLKIQPAKLEDSAVYLCASNKRLDEAFFGQGTRLTVV.

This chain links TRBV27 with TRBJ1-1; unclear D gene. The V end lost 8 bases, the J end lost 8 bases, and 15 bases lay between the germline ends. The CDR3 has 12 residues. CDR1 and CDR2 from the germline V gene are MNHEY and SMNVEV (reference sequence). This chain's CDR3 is CASSIRSGEAFF. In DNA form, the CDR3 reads TGTGCCAGCTCCATCCGTTCCGGGGAAGCTTTCTTT.

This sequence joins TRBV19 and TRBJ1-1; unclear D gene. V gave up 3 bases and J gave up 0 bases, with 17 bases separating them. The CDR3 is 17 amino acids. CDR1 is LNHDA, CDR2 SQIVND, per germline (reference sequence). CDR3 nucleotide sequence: TGTGCCAGTAGTATGCGGAGGGCGGTTAAAATGAACACTGAAGCTTTCTTT. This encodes CASSMRRAVKMNTEAFF. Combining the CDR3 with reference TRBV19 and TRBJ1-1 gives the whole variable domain DGGITQSPKYLFRKEGQNVTLSCEQNLNHDAMYWYRQDPGQGLRLIYYSQIVNDFQKGDIAEGYSVSREKKESFPLTVTSAQKNPTAFYLCASSMRRAVKMNTEAFFGQGTRLTVV.

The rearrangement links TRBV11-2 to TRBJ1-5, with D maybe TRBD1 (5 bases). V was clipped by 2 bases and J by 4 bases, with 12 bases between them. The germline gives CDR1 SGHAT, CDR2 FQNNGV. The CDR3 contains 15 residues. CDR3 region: CASSLSGRANQPQHF. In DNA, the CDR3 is TGTGCCAGCAGCTTATCAGGGAGGGCAAATCAGCCCCAGCATTTT.

CDR3 DNA: TGTGCCAGCAGCTTAGGGACAGGGTGGACCGGGGAGCTGTTTTTT. It yields the protein CASSLGTGWTGELFF. V usage is TRBV7-3 and J usage is TRBJ2-2; 9 positions agree with TRBD1. The V gene end was trimmed by 2 bases and the J gene end by 5 bases; junction bases not matched to a gene: 3. Germline V gene data show CDR1 as SGHTA and CDR2 as FQGTGA. CDR3 length: 15 amino acids.

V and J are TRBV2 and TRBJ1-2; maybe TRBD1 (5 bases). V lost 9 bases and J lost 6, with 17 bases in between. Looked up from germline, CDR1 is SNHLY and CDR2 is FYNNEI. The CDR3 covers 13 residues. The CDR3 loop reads CARRWGGENGYTF. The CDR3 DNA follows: TGTGCCAGAAGGTGGGGAGGGGAAAATGGCTACACCTTC.

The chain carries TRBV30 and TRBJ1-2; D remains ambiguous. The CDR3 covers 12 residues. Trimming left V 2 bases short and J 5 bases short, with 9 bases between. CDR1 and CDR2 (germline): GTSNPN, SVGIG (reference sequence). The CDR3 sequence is CAWSSTEYGYTF. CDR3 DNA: TGTGCCTGGAGTTCTACGGAATATGGCTACACCTTC.

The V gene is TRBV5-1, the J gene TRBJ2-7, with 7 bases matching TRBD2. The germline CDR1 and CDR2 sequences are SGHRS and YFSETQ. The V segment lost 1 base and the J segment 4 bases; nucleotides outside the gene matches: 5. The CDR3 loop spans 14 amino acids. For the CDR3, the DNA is TGCGCCAGCAGCTTGTACGGGGGGATGTACGAGCAGTACTTC. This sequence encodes CASSLYGGMYEQYF. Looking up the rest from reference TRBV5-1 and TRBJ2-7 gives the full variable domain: KAGVTQTPRYLIKTRGQQVTLSCSPISGHRSVSWYQQTPGQGLQFLFEYFSETQRNKGNFPGRFSGRQFSNSRSEMNVSTLELGDSALYLCASSLYGGMYEQYFGPGTRLTVT.

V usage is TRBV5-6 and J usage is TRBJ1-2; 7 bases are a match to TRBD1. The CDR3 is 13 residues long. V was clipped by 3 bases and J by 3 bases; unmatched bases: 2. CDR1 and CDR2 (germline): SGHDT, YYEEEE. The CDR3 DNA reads TGTGCCAGCAGCTCAGGACAGGACTATGGCTACACCTTC. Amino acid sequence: CASSSGQDYGYTF.

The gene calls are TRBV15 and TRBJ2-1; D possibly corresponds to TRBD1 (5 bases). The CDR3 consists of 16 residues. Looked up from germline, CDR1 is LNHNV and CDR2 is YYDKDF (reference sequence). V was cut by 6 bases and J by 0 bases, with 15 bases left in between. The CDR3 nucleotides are TGTGCCACCAGAAGCCAGGGCAGCAGCTCCTACAATGAGCAGTTCTTC. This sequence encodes CATRSQGSSSYNEQFF.

In DNA form, the CDR3 reads TGTGCCACCAGTGGGGACGGGAGCGCAGATACGCAGTATTTT. Its protein product is CATSGDGSADTQYF. The genes are TRBV24-1 and TRBJ2-3, with D possibly TRBD2 on 6 matching bases. Deletions cut 5 bases from V and 4 bases from J, with 12 bases between. CDR1 and CDR2 from the germline V gene are KGHDR and SFDVKD. This CDR3 is 14 amino acids long.

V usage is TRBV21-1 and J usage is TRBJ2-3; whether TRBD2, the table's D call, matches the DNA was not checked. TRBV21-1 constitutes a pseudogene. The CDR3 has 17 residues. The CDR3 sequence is CASSPGLAGPPPDTQYF. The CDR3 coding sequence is TGTGCCAGCAGCCCGGGGCTAGCGGGCCCCCCCCCAGATACGCAGTATTTT.

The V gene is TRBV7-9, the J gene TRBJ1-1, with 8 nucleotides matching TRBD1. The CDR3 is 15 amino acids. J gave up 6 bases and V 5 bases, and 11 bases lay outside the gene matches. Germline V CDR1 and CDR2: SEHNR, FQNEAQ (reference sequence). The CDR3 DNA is TGTGCCAGCAGCGGCAAGGACAGGGTTGTCGCTGAAGCTTTCTTT. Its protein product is CASSGKDRVVAEAFF.

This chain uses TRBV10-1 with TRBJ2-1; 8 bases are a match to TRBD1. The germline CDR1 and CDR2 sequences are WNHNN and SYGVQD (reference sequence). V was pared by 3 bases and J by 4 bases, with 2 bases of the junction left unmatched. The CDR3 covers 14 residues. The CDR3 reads CASSDGTGYNEQFF. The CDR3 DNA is TGCGCCAGCAGTGACGGGACAGGATACAATGAGCAGTTCTTC.

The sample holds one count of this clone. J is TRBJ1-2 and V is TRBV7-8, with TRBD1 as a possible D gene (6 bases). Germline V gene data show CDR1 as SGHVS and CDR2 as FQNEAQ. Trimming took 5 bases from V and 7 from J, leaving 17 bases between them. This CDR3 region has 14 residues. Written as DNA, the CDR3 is TGTGCCAGCAGCGCCCGGTCCAGGGGTGGTGGCTACACCTTC. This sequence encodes CASSARSRGGGYTF. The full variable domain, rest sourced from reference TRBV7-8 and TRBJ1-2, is GAGVSQSPRYKVAKRGQDVALRCDPISGHVSLFWYQQALGQGPEFLTYFQNEAQLDKSGLPSDRFFAERPEGSVSTLKIQRTQQEDSAVYLCASSARSRGGGYTFGSGTRLTVV.

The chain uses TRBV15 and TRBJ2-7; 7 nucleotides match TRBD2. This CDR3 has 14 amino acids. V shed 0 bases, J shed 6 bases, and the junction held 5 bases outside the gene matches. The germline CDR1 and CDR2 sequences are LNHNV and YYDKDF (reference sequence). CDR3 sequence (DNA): TGTGCCACCAGCAGAGATTCAGCGGGATCCGAGCAGTACTTC. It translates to CATSRDSAGSEQYF.

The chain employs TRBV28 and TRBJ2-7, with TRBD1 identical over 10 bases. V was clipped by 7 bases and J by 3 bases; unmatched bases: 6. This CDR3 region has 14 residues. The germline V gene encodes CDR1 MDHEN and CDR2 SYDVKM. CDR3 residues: CASKVGTGDYEQYF. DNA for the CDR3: TGTGCCAGCAAGGTTGGGACAGGGGACTACGAGCAGTACTTC. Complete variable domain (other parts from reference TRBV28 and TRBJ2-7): DVKVTQSSRYLVKRTGEKVFLECVQDMDHENMFWYRQDPGLGLRLIYFSYDVKMKEKGDIPEGYSVSREKKERFSLILESASTNQTSMYLCASKVGTGDYEQYFGPGTRLTVT.

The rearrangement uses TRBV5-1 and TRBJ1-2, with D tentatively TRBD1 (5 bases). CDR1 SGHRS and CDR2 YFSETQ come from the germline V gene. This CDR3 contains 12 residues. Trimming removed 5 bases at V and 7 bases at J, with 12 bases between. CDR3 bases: TGCGCCAGCAGACAAGGGGCCCTTGGCTACACCTTC. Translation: CASRQGALGYTF.

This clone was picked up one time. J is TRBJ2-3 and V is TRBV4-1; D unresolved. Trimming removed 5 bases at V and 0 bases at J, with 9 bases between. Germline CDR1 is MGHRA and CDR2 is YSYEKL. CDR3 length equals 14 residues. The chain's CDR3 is CASSTDHSTDTQYF. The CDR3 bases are TGCGCCAGCAGCACGGACCACAGCACAGATACGCAGTATTTT.

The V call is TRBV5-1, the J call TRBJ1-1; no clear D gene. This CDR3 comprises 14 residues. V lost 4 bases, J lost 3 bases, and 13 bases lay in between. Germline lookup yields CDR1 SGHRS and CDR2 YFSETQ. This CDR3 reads CASSLTQRYTEAFF. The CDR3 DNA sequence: TGCGCCAGCAGCCTTACCCAGAGGTACACTGAAGCTTTCTTT.

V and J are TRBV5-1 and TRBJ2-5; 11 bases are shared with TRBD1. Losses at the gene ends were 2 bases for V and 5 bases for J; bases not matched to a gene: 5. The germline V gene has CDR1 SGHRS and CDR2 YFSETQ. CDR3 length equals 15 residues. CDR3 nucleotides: TGCGCCAGCAGCTTATCACGGACAGGGGGCGAGACCCAGTACTTC. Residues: CASSLSRTGGETQYF.

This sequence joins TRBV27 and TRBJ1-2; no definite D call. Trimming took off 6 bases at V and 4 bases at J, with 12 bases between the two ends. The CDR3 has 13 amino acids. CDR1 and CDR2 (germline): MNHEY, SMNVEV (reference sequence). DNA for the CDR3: TGTGCCAGCAGCTGGACGTCGGGCTATGGCTACACCTTC. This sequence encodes CASSWTSGYGYTF.

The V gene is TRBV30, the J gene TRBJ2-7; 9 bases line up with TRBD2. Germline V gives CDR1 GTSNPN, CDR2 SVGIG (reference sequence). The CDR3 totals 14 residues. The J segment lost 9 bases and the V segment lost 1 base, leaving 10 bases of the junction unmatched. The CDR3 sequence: CAWSGGSGRVVQYF. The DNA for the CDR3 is TGTGCCTGGAGTGGTGGTAGCGGGAGAGTGGTGCAGTACTTC.

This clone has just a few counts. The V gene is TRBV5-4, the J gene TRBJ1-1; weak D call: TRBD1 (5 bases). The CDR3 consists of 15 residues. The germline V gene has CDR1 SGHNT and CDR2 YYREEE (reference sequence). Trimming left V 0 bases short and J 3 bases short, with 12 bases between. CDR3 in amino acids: CASSLEARGDTEAFF. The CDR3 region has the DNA TGTGCCAGCAGCTTGGAGGCAAGGGGCGACACTGAAGCTTTCTTT.

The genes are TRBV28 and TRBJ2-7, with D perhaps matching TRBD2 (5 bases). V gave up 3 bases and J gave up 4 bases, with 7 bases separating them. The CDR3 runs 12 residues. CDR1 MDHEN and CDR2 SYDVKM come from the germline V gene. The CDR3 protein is CASSFRRYEQYF. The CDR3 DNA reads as TGTGCCAGCAGTTTCAGGAGGTACGAGCAGTACTTC.

The CDR3 nucleotides are TGCGCCAGCAGCCCTGGCGGGACACCCGGGCGGGAGCAGTTCTTC. Amino acid sequence: CASSPGGTPGREQFF. The V gene is TRBV5-1, the J gene TRBJ2-1, with D possibly being TRBD1 or TRBD2 (6 bases each). Trimming took 4 bases from V and 10 from J, leaving 21 bases between them. The length of the CDR3 is 15 residues. Germline CDR1 and CDR2: SGHRS and YFSETQ.

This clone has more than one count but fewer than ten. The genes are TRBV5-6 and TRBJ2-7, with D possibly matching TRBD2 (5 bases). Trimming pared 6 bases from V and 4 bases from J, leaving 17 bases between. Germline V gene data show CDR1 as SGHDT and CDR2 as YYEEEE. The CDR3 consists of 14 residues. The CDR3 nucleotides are TGTGCCAGCAACCTGGCGGGTGGCGTTTACGAGCAGTACTTC. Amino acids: CASNLAGGVYEQYF.